This entry is about one T cell receptor beta chain. No antigen is known for it. The data originate from a study of T cells expressing NK-cell markers (dated by TCRdb to about 2020). Regarding the complete study: Three sorted T-cell subsets (CD3+CD56+NKG2C+, CD3+CD56+NKG2C- and CD3+CD56-NKG2C+) from eight donors had their TCR beta-chain repertoires profiled. Among the eight sequenced donors, only one was HCMV-seronegative, while the other seven were HCMV-seropositive. The study sequenced eight donors, all healthy volunteers chosen at random: three men and five women. Libraries were sequenced as 2 x 150 bp reads on Illumina HiSeq 2000/2500, MiSeq or NextSeq. What the study reported, not specific to this receptor: It remained unclear whether the expanded NKG2C-expressing T cell clones were specific for HCMV antigens. Those dominant clonotypes were again the most abundant among CD3+CD56-NKG2C+ cells in a few donors, at roughly 25-65%. For more than 5 donors, the dominant CD3+CD56+NKG2C+ clonotypes were among the top 10 CD8+ clonotypes and accounted for about 1.0-8% of CD8+ T cells.

A commercial ELISA kit detecting HCMV-specific IgG in serum was used to determine HCMV serostatus. Peripheral blood mononuclear cells were isolated from blood by Ficoll density gradient centrifugation. Its CDR3 holds 17 amino acids, cysteine through phenylalanine. A DNA sequence was not provided. Taken from the germline V gene, the CDR1 and CDR2 loops are MGHDK and SYGVNS. Data came from an Illumina HiSeq 2000. TCR beta cDNA libraries were prepared using 5'RACE template switching, which introduced a universal primer site and unique molecular identifiers. cDNA synthesis was primed from the TCR beta constant segment, followed by two successive PCR amplification steps. Processing in the source paper ran as follows. MIGEC was used to demultiplex reads and group the reads by UMI, and MiTCR was used to assemble and quantify clonotypes. Only TCR cDNA sequences supported by at least two reads were kept to exclude erroneous sequences. Downstream repertoire analysis used the tcR package, and clonotypes were matched across fractions by CDR3 nucleotide sequence plus V segment. VDJmatch was used to annotate antigen specificity against VDJdb, with one amino acid substitution in CDR3 allowed. Reprocessed by TCRdb, the reads give a single entry per CDR3 protein sequence, without DNA. The V and J calls were determined by TCRdb, not by the authors. The table for this sample shows roughly 110,000 distinct CDR3 sequences. The ten largest account for roughly 20% of the sample.

Here the chain combines TRBV25-1 and TRBJ2-3; TCRdb proposes TRBD2, but this gene call is untestable without DNA. The sequence was obtained from a woman between 18 and 70 years old in good health. Sequenced sample: blood T cells: a sorted CD56 or NKG2C T cell subset, CD4+ or CD8+ T cells, or bulk PBMC T cells (not recorded which). The CDR3 region has the sequence CASSGKGLPTFTDTQYF.